This T cell receptor (beta chain) was observed in a study of blood T cells in healthy people across ages. A second roughly 6 to 11 cycle PCR used barcoded and J-beta primers. TCRdb independently ran MiXCR on the 5' RACE reads; one entry per CDR3 protein. The profile shows some 640,000 distinct CDR3 sequences, under 30% of them singletons. The J segment lost 5 bases and the V segment lost 5 bases, leaving 5 bases of the junction unmatched. CDR1 is LNHNV, CDR2 YYDKDF, per germline (reference sequence). The CDR3 sequence is 16 residues long. The chain is built from TRBV15 and TRBJ2-1, with 14 bases matching TRBD2. This receptor was taken from a woman aged 80 or over in good health. Source material: blood. DNA of the CDR3: TGTGCCACCAGCCGCCGGGGACTAGCGGGAGACAATGAGCAGTTCTTC. Translating gives CATSRRGLAGDNEQFF. The full variable domain, in which reference TRBV15 and TRBJ2-1 provide the parts outside the CDR3, is DAMVIQNPRYQVTQFGKPVTLSCSQTLNHNVMYWYQQKSSQAPKLLFHYYDKDFNNEADTPDNFQSRRPNTSFCFLDIRSPGLGDTAMYLCATSRRGLAGDNEQFFGPGTRLTVL.